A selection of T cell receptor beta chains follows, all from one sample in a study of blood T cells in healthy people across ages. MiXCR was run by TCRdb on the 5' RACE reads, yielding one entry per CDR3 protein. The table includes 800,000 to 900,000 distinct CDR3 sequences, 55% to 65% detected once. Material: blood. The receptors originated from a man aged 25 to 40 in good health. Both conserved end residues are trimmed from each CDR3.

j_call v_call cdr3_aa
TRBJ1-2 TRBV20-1 SARDTGLNRGYT
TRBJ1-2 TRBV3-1 ASMGEQGHGYT
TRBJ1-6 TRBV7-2 ASSLARGGFYSPLH
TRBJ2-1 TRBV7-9 ASSPQGGRGDLNEQF
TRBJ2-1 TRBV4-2 ASREGTGGGYNEQF
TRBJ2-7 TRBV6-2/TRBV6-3 ASSPRPGGTYEQY
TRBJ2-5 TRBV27 ASSSRPLVKETQY
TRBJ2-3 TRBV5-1 ATRQGGTDTQY
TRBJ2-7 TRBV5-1 ASSLAGGEPYEQY
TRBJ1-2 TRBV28 ASTPGDNYGYT
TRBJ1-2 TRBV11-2 ASSFPPQRPNYGYT
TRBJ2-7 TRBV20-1 SASVPQGPRYEQY
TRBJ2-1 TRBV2 ASSEDAGGHSYNEQF
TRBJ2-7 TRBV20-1 SARAGQGIYEQY
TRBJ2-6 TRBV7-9 ASSFGGTGANVLT
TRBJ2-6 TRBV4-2 ASSQDAAGGFSGANVLT
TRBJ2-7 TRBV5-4 ASSWGFSYEQY
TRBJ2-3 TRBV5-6 ASSGREFPHRYAY
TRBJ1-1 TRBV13 ASSLWVRGPTEAF
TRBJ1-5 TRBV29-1 SVRTGESNQPQH
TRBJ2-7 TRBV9 ASGGDSEQY
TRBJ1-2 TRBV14 ASSQENSWGYT
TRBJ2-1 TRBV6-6 ASSPKTFNEQF
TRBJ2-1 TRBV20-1 SARDPLISYNEQF
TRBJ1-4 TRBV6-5 ASSYNPAGGLEKLF
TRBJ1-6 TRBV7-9 ASRRFGDVNSPLH
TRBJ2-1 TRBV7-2 ASSLQPTGGLAGGDNEQF
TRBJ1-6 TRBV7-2 ASSLARDRPAYNSPLH
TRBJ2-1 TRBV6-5 ASRNSLRNEQF
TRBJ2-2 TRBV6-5 ASMGQMAGELF
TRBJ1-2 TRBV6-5 ASSYSIDRGVWFHGYT
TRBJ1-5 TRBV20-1 SAPGTANQPQH
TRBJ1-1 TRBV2 ASSESSGKNTEAF
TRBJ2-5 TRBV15 ATSRDWAAETQY
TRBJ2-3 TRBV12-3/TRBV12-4 ASSWGHALTTGSDTQY
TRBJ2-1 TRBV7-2 ASSRTSGGYSSYNEQF
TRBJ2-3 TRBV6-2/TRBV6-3 ASSYEAGATDTQY
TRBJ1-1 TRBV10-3 AISPQGANTEAF
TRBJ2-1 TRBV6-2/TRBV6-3 ASMLATEQF
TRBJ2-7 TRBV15 ATSVRGGLYEQY
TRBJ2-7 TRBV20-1 SAKTAGQY
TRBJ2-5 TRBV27 ASTAGQGRETQY
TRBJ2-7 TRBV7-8 ASSLASGGTSSYEQY
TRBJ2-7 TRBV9 ASSVGEQY
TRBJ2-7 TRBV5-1 ASSRRGQGLSLDEQY
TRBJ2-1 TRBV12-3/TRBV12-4 ASSRRGSSGELAGGQYNEQF
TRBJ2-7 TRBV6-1 ASRELAGGVYEQY
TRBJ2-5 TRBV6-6 ASTDPWRGGLETQY
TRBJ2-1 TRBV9 ASSILAGGPGEQF